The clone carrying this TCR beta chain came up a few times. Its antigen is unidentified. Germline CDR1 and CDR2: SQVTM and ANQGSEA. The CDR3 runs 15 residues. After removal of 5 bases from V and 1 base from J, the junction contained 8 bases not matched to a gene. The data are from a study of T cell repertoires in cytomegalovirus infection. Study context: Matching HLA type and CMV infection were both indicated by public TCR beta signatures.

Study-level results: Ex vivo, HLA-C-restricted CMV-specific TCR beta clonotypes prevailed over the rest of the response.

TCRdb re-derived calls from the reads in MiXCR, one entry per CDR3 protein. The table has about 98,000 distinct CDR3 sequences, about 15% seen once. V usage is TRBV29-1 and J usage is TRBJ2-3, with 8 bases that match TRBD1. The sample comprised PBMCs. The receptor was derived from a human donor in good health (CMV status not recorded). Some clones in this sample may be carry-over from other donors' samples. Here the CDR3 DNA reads TGCAGCGTTCCTTCGACAGGGGCCGGCACAGATACGCAGTATTTT. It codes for CSVPSTGAGTDTQYF.